These 18 T cell receptor beta chains were all obtained from the same sample, sequenced in a study of T cell clones after liver transplantation. Using immunoSEQ multiplex PCR, the repertoire was profiled, and TCRdb retains in-frame clones only, with some absent. The sample holds over 70,000 clones; over 70% are singletons and the top ten take approximately 0.79%. The material sequenced was CD4+ T cells from blood, taken 12 months after liver transplant. The receptors shown here come from a human patient who received a liver transplant. The T cells may partly be graft donor cells.

The chain is built from TRBV6-5 and TRBJ2-7, with D possibly called TRBD1 or TRBD2 (6 bases each). Germline V lookup: CDR1 MNHEY, CDR2 SVGAGI. The CDR3 has 14 amino acids. V was shortened by 8 bases and J by 0 bases, with 14 bases between the two germline ends. CDR3: CASGWGDNSYEQYF. The CDR3, as DNA: TGTGCCAGCGGGTGGGGGGACAACTCCTACGAGCAGTACTTC.

The chain joins TRBV6-5 to TRBJ2-1; 7 nucleotides agree with TRBD1. This CDR3 comprises 15 residues. The ends lost 6 bases at V and 3 bases at J; junction bases unmatched: 8. CDR1 and CDR2 from the germline V gene are MNHEY and SVGAGI. The CDR3 spells CASSAHRGGYNEQFF. The CDR3 DNA sequence: TGTGCCAGCAGCGCCCACAGGGGTGGCTACAATGAGCAGTTCTTC.

This sequence joins TRBV2 and TRBJ1-1, with D possibly being TRBD1 (5 bases). V lost 9 bases, J lost 3 bases, and 14 bases lay in between. This CDR3 spans 13 amino acids. CDR1 and CDR2 (germline): SNHLY, FYNNEI. CDR3 sequence: CASTGGGYTEAFF. The CDR3 bases are TGTGCCAGTACGGGGGGAGGGTACACTGAAGCTTTCTTT.

The chain has TRBV10-1 and TRBJ2-3; tentatively, D is TRBD2 (5 bases). The V gene lost 6 bases and the J gene lost 0 bases, with 16 bases spanning the gap. In germline, CDR1 is WNHNN, CDR2 SYGVQD (reference sequence). The CDR3 totals 16 residues. The CDR3 here is CASSPLGAASTDTQYF. The CDR3, as DNA: TGCGCCAGCAGCCCCCTGGGAGCGGCTAGCACAGATACGCAGTATTTT.

This clone was seen only once. The chain links TRBV19 to TRBJ2-2; TRBD1 matches 11 bases. The germline CDR1 and CDR2 sequences are LNHDA and SQIVND (reference sequence). The CDR3 is 15 amino acids. The trim removed 6 bases at V and 7 bases at J, leaving 7 bases unmatched. CDR3 region: CASRPGQGARGELFF. For the CDR3, the DNA is TGTGCCAGTAGACCCGGACAGGGGGCGCGCGGGGAGCTGTTTTTT.

The chain recombines TRBV25-1 with TRBJ2-5; no reliable D call. CDR3 length: 16 amino acids. V was pared by 3 bases and J by 0 bases, with 14 bases between. Germline loops: CDR1 MGHDK, CDR2 SYGVNS. CDR3 in DNA: TGTGCCAGCAGTGACAGTAGGACGTCGTACCAAGAGACCCAGTACTTC. It codes for CASSDSRTSYQETQYF. The entire variable domain, with the rest obtained from reference TRBV25-1 and TRBJ2-5, is as follows: EADIYQTPRYLVIGTGKKITLECSQTMGHDKMYWYQQDPGMELHLIHYSYGVNSTEKGDLSSESTVSRIRTEHFPLTLESARPSHTSQYLCASSDSRTSYQETQYFGPGTRLLVL.

This clone has only one observation. This sequence joins TRBV7-6 and TRBJ2-5, with 10 bases fitting TRBD2. The CDR3 is 14 residues long. The J segment lost 5 bases and the V segment lost 4 bases, leaving 4 bases of the junction unmatched. In germline, CDR1 is SGHVS, CDR2 FNYEAQ. In nucleotides, the CDR3 is TGTGCCAGCAGCTCTAGCGGGAGTGGGGAGACCCAGTACTTC. Its protein is CASSSSGSGETQYF.

This chain uses TRBV30 with TRBJ2-1, with 8 bases aligning to TRBD2. Germline assignment: CDR1 GTSNPN and CDR2 SVGIG (reference sequence). This CDR3 contains 15 residues. V dropped 7 bases and J dropped 0; count of bases not matched to a gene: 8. CDR3 region: CASRGGSISYNEQFF. In DNA, the CDR3 is TGTGCCTCACGGGGGGGAAGTATCTCCTACAATGAGCAGTTCTTC.

V is TRBV4-1 and J is TRBJ1-3; D is possibly TRBD1 (6 bases). Trimming shortened V by 3 bases and J by 7 bases, and 13 bases separated the two germline ends. Per germline, CDR1 MGHRA and CDR2 YSYEKL. CDR3 length: 14 amino acids. CDR3 nucleotides: TGCGCCAGCAGCCACTCAGGGGAGATGAACACCATATATTTT. It yields the protein CASSHSGEMNTIYF.

The chain carries TRBV2 and TRBJ2-1; the match to TRBD1 covers 9 bases. With V trimmed by 7 bases and J by 8 bases, 9 bases remained unmatched. Looked up from germline, CDR1 is SNHLY and CDR2 is FYNNEI. This CDR3 has 14 amino acids. The CDR3 DNA follows: TGTGCCAGCAATATTCCGACAGGGGGACATGAGCAGTTCTTC. Amino acids: CASNIPTGGHEQFF.

The chain uses TRBV5-4 and TRBJ1-2, with D hard to call. The CDR3 extends over 13 amino acids. Per germline, CDR1 SGHNT and CDR2 YYREEE (reference sequence). Trimming stripped 0 bases from V and 4 bases from J, with 7 bases between. The CDR3 DNA follows: TGTGCCAGCAGCTTGGAACAGACCTATGGCTACACCTTC. This codes for CASSLEQTYGYTF.

CDR3 amino acids: CASSLSAVSYEQYF. The CDR3 DNA sequence: TGTGCCAGCAGTTTATCAGCAGTCTCCTACGAGCAGTACTTC. This sequence joins TRBV28 and TRBJ2-7; D unresolved. The CDR3 spans 14 residues. Trimming removed 1 base at V and 0 bases at J, with 7 bases between. In germline, CDR1 is MDHEN, CDR2 SYDVKM.

The chain joins TRBV28 to TRBJ1-1; TRBD1 matches at 8 bases. Per the germline V gene, CDR1 is MDHEN and CDR2 is SYDVKM. Trimming removed 6 bases from V and 11 bases from J; junction bases left unmatched: 17. The CDR3 spans 15 residues. The CDR3 sequence is CASRSLGTGLNDAFF. The CDR3 DNA reads TGTGCCAGCAGATCCCTTGGGACAGGCCTTAATGATGCTTTCTTT. Drawing the rest from reference TRBV28 and TRBJ1-1, the complete variable domain is DVKVTQSSRYLVKRTGEKVFLECVQDMDHENMFWYRQDPGLGLRLIYFSYDVKMKEKGDIPEGYSVSREKKERFSLILESASTNQTSMYLCASRSLGTGLNDAFFGQGTRLTVV.

This chain connects TRBV7-2 to TRBJ2-2; 9 bases map to TRBD1. The germline V gene encodes CDR1 SGHTA and CDR2 FQGNSA. J lost 0 bases, V lost 6 bases, and 5 bases had no gene match. The CDR3 is 16 residues long. CDR3 sequence reads: CASRYTGGTNTGELFF. The CDR3 DNA reads as TGTGCCAGCAGATATACAGGGGGCACGAACACCGGGGAGCTGTTTTTT.

This clone was counted between two and nine times. The J gene is TRBJ2-1, the V gene TRBV19, with TRBD2 identical over 12 bases. The germline gives CDR1 LNHDA, CDR2 SQIVND (reference sequence). J lost 4 bases, V lost 7 bases, and 2 bases had no gene match. CDR3 size: 14 residues. In nucleotides, the CDR3 is TGTGCCAGTATTGGGACTAGCGGGTACAATGAGCAGTTCTTC. It translates to CASIGTSGYNEQFF.

In its sample, this clone was seen a few times. The CDR3 region has the DNA TGCAGCGTTGAAAAGCCGTCGGGCGCTGGCTACACCTTC. Encoded protein: CSVEKPSGAGYTF. This chain joins TRBV29-1 and TRBJ1-2; D remains unclear. Trimming pared 2 bases from V and 7 bases from J, leaving 14 bases between. CDR3 size: 13 residues. Germline CDR1 SQVTM, CDR2 ANQGSEA.

The V call is TRBV10-2, the J call TRBJ2-5; 12 bases are shared with TRBD2. V lost 3 bases, J lost 5 bases, and 10 bases stayed unmatched. The CDR3 extends over 17 amino acids. Per the germline V gene, CDR1 is WSHSY and CDR2 is SAAADI. CDR3 DNA: TGCGCCAGCAGTGAAGGGCGACTAGCGGGAGTGGGGGAGACCCAGTACTTC. It codes for CASSEGRLAGVGETQYF.

This clone was detected only once. The chain combines TRBV7-2 with TRBJ2-7; 9 nucleotides align to TRBD2. J gave up 5 bases and V 5 bases, and 7 bases lay outside the gene matches. The CDR3 length is 14 residues. CDR1 is SGHTA and CDR2 is FQGNSA in the germline V gene. CDR3 bases: TGTGCCAGCAGCCTCCCGCGGGAGGGTCACGAGCAGTACTTC. This encodes CASSLPREGHEQYF. The full variable domain, its missing parts supplied by reference TRBV7-2 and TRBJ2-7, is GAGVSQSPSNKVTEKGKDVELRCDPISGHTALYWYRQSLGQGLEFLIYFQGNSAPDKSGLPSDRFSAERTGGSVSTLTIQRTQQEDSAVYLCASSLPREGHEQYFGPGTRLTVT.